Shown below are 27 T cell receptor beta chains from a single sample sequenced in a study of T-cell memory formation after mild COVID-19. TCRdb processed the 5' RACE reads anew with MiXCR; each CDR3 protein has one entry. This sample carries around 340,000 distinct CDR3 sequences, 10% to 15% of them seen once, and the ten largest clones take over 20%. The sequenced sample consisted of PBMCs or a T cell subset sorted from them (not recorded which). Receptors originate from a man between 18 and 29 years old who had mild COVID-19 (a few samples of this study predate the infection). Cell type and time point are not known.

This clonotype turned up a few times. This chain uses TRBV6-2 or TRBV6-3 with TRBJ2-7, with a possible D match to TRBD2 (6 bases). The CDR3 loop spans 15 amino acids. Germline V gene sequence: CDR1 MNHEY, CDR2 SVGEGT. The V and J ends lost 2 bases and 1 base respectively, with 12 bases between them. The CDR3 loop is CASSYGRGRSYEQYV. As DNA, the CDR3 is TGTGCCAGCAGTTACGGGCGGGGACGATCCTACGAGCAGTACGTC.

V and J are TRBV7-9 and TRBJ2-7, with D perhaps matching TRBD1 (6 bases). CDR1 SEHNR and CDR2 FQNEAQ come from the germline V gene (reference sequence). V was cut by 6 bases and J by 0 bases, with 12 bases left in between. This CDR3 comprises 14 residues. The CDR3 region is CASRGGRSSYEQYF. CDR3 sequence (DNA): TGTGCCAGCAGAGGGGGACGAAGCTCCTACGAGCAGTACTTC.

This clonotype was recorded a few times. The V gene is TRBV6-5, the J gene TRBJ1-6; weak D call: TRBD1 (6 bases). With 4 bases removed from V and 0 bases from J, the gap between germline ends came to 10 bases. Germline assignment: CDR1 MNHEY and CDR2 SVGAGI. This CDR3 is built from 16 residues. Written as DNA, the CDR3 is TGTGCCAGCAGTTCAGGACAGAGCTCCTATAATTCACCCCTCCACTTT. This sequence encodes CASSSGQSSYNSPLHF.

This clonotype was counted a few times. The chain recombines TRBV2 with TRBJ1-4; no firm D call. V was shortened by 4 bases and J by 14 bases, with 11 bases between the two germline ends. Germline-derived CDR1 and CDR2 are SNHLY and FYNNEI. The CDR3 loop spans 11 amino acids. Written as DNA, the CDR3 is TGTGCCAGCAGTGTGGCAGGCCTTCTGTTTTTT. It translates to CASSVAGLLFF.

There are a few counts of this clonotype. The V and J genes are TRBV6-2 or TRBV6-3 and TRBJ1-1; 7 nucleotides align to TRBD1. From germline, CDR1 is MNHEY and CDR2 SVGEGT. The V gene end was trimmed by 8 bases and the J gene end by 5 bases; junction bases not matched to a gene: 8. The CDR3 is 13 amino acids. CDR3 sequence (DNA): TGTGCCAGCCAAGAGAGGGGGCGGACTGAAGCTTTCTTT. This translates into CASQERGRTEAFF.

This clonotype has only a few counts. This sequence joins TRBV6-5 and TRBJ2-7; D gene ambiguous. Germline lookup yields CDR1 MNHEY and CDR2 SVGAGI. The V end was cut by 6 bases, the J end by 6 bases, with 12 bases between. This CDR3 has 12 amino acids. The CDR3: CASSYSSGEQYF. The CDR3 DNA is TGTGCCAGCAGCTATTCGTCGGGCGAGCAGTACTTC.

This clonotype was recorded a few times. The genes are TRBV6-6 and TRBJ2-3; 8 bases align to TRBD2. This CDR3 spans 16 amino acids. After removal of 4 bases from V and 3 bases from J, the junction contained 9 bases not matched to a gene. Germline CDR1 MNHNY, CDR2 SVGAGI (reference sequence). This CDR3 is CASSFVAGSKTDTQYF. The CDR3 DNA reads TGTGCCAGCAGTTTCGTAGCGGGGTCGAAAACAGATACGCAGTATTTT.

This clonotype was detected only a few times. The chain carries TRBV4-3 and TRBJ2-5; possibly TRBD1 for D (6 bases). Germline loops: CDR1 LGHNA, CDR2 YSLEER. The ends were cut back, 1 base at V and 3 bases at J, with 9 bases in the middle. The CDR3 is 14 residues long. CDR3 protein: CASSQGQGKETQYF. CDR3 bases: TGCGCCAGCAGCCAAGGGCAGGGGAAAGAGACCCAGTACTTC.

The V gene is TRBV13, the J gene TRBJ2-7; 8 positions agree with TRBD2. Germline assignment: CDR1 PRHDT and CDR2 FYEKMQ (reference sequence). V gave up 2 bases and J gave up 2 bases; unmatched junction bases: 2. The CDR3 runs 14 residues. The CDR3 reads CASSLHGGAYEQYV. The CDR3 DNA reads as TGTGCCAGCAGCTTACACGGGGGGGCCTACGAGCAGTACGTC.

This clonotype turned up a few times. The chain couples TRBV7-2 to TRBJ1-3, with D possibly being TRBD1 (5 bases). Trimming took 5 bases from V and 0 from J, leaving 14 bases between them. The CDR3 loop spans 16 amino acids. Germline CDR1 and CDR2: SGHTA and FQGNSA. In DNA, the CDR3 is TGTGCCAGCAGCCGGGGCAGGTATACCTCTGGAAACACCATATATTTT. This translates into CASSRGRYTSGNTIYF.

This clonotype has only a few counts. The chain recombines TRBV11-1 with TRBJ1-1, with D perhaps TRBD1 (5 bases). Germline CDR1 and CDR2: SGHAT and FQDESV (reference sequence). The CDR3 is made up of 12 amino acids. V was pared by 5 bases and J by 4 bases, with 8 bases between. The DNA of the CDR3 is TGTGCCAGCAGCCGGGGGTTCACTGAAGCTTTCTTT. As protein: CASSRGFTEAFF.

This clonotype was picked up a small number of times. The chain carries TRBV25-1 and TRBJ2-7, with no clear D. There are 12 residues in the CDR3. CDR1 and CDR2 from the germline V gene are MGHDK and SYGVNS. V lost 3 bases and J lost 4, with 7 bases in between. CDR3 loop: CASSDWVYEQYF. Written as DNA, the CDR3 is TGTGCCAGCAGTGATTGGGTTTACGAGCAGTACTTC.

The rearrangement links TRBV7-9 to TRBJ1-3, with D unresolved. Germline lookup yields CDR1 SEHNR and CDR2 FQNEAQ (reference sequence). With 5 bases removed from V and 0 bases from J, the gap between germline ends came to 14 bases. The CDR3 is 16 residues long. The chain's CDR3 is CASSPPGGISGNTIYF. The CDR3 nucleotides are TGTGCCAGCAGCCCCCCCGGAGGGATCTCTGGAAACACCATATATTTT.

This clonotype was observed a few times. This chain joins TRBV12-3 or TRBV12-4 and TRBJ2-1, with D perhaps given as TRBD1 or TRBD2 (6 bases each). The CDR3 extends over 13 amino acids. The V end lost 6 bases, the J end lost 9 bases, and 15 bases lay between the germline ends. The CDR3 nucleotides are TGTGCCAGCAGATTTGAGGGGGGCATTGAGCAGTTCTTC. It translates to CASRFEGGIEQFF.

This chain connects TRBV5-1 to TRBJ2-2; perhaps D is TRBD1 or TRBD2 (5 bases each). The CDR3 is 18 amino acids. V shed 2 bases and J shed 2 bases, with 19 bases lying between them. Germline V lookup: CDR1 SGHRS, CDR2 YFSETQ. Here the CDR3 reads CASSFGPPGQGNTGELFF. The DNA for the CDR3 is TGCGCCAGCAGCTTTGGCCCCCCGGGGCAGGGAAACACCGGGGAGCTGTTTTTT.

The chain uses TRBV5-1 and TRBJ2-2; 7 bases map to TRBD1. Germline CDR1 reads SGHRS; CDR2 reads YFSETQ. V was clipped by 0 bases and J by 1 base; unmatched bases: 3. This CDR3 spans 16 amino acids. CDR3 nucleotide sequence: TGCGCCAGCAGCTTGGCAAGGACAGGGAACACCGGGGAGCTGTTTTTT. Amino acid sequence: CASSLARTGNTGELFF.

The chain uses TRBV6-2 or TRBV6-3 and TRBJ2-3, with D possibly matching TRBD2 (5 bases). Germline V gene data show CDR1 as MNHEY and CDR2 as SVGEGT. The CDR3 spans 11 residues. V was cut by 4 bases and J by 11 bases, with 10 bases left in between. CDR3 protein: CASSSRVGQYF. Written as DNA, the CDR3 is TGTGCCAGCAGTTCGAGGGTGGGGCAGTATTTT.

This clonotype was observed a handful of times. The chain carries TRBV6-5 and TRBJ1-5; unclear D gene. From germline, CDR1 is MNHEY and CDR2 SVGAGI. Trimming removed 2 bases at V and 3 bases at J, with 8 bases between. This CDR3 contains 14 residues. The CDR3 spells CASSYAAYNQPQHF. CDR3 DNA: TGTGCCAGCAGTTACGCTGCGTACAATCAGCCCCAGCATTTT.

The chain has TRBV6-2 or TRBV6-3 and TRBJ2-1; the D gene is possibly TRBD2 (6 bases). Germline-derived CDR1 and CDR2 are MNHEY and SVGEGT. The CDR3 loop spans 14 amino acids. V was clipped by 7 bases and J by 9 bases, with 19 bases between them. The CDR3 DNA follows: TGTGCCAGCATCCCGGGAGACCACTTTGGTGAGCAGTTCTTC. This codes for CASIPGDHFGEQFF.

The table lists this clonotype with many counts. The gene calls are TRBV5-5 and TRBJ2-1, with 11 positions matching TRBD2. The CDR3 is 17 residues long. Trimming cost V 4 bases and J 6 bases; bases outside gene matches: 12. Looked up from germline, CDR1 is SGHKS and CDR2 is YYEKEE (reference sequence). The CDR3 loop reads CASSTKTTSGVANEQFF. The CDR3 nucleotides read TGTGCCAGCAGCACCAAAACGACTAGCGGGGTAGCCAATGAGCAGTTCTTC.

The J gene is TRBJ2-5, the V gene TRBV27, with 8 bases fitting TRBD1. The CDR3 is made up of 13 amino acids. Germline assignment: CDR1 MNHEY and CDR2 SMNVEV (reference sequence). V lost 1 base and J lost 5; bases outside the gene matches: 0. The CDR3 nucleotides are TGTGCCAGCAGTTTATGGGACAGGGAGACCCAGTACTTC. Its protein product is CASSLWDRETQYF.

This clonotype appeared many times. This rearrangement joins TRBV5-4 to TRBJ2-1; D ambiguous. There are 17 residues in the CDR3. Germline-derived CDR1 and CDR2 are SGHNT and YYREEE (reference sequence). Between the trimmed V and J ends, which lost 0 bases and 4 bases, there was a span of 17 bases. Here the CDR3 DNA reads TGTGCCAGCAGCTTGGGTTTGCTGAGTAGTGGTTACAATGAGCAGTTCTTC. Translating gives CASSLGLLSSGYNEQFF.

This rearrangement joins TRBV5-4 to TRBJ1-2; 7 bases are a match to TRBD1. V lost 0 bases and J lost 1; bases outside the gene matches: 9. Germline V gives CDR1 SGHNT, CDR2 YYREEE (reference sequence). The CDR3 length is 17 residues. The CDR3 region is CASSLVGGTDINYGYTF. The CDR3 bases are TGTGCCAGCAGCTTGGTCGGAGGGACAGATATTAACTATGGCTACACCTTC.

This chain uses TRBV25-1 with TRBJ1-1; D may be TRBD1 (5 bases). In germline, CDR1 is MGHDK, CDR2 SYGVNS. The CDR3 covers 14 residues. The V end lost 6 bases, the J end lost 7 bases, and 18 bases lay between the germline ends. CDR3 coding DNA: TGTGCCAGCAGGGGCCAACCTGGGGGGAGTGAAGCTTTCTTT. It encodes CASRGQPGGSEAFF.

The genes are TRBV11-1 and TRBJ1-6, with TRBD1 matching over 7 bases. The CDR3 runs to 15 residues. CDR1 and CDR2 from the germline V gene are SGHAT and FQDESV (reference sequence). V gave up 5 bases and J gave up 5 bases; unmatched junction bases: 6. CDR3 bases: TGTGCCAGCAGCGCTGGGACAGATCATAATTCACCCCTCCACTTT. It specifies CASSAGTDHNSPLHF.

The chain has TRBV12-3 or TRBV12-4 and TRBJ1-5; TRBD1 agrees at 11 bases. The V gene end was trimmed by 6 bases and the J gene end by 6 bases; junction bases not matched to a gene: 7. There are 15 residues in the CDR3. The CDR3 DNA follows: TGTGCCAGCAGCCAAGGACAGGGGGCGAGTCAGCCCCAGCATTTT. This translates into CASSQGQGASQPQHF.

The CDR3: CASSRRQAENTIYF. The CDR3 nucleotides read TGTGCCAGCAGCCGAAGACAGGCTGAAAACACCATATATTTT. The chain uses TRBV3-1 and TRBJ1-3; D might be TRBD1 (6 bases). Germline V gives CDR1 LGHDT, CDR2 YNNKEL (reference sequence). The CDR3 covers 14 residues. The ends were cut back, 4 bases at V and 6 bases at J, with 13 bases in the middle.